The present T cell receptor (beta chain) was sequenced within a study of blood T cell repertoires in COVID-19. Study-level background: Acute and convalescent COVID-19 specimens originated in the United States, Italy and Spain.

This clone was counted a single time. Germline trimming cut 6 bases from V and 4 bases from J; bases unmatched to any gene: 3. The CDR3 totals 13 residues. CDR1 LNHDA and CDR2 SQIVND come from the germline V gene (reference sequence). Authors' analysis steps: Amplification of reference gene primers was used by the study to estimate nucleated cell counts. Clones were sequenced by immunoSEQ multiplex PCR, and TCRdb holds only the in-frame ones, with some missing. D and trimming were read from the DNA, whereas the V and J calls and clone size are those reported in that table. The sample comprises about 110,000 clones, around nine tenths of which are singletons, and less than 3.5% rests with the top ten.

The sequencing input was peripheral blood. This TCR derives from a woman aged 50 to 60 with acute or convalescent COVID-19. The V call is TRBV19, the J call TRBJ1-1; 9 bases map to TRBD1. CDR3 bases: TGTGCCAGTAGCGGGACAGGGAGCACTGAAGCTTTCTTT. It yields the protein CASSGTGSTEAFF.